Presented here are 28 T cell receptor beta chains from one specimen sequenced in a study of a mutant IDH1 vaccine in newly diagnosed glioma. Generated by immunoSEQ multiplex PCR, the TCRdb table keeps only in-frame clones and is missing some. This sample yields 80,000 to 100,000 clones, of which approximately 80% are seen a single time; 4.5% to 5.5% belongs to the top ten. Specified time point: baseline, week 1 (first vaccination visit). Documented treatment: pre-vaccination baseline after standard-of-care therapy. Sequencing was performed on PBMCs, taken from a glioma patient treated with radiotherapy, temozolomide or both. These receptors were taken from a middle-aged man with glioma. Some clones in this sample may be carry-over from other donors' samples.

The V call is TRBV5-5, the J call TRBJ1-1, with 10 bases aligning to TRBD1. Germline V gene lookup returns CDR1 SGHKS and CDR2 YYEKEE (reference sequence). This CDR3 has 14 residues. Unmatched junction bases numbered 3, after V lost 4 bases and J lost 3 bases. CDR3 protein: CASSPGTGDTEAFF. CDR3 in DNA: TGTGCCAGCAGCCCCGGGACAGGGGACACTGAAGCTTTCTTT. Combining the CDR3 with reference TRBV5-5 and TRBJ1-1 gives the whole variable domain DAGVTQSPTHLIKTRGQQVTLRCSPISGHKSVSWYQQVLGQGPQFIFQYYEKEERGRGNFPDRFSARQFPNYSSELNVNALLLGDSALYLCASSPGTGDTEAFFGQGTRLTVV.

The J gene is TRBJ2-7, the V gene TRBV6-4; 12 positions match TRBD1. The CDR3 has 20 amino acids. The J segment lost 4 bases and the V segment lost 7 bases, leaving 23 bases of the junction unmatched. Germline V gives CDR1 MRHNA, CDR2 SNTAGT. CDR3 sequence: CASIGAGTGGAGRSSYEQYF. The CDR3 DNA reads TGTGCCAGCATAGGCGCCGGGACAGGGGGCGCGGGCCGATCATCGTACGAGCAGTACTTC.

The rearrangement links TRBV27 to TRBJ1-2, with D maybe TRBD1 (5 bases). V was pared by 8 bases and J by 4 bases, with 17 bases between. The CDR3 contains 14 residues. Per the germline V gene, CDR1 is MNHEY and CDR2 is SMNVEV (reference sequence). Here the CDR3 reads CASGRAGSAYGYTF. CDR3 bases: TGTGCCAGCGGCCGTGCAGGGTCAGCCTATGGCTACACCTTC.

The chain combines TRBV15 with TRBJ2-7, with TRBD1 matching over 10 bases. Per the germline V gene, CDR1 is LNHNV and CDR2 is YYDKDF (reference sequence). V lost 3 bases and J lost 5; bases outside the gene matches: 10. This CDR3 spans 16 amino acids. The CDR3 is CATSSIGTGETHEQYF. CDR3 nucleotide sequence: TGTGCCACCAGCAGTATAGGGACAGGGGAAACCCACGAGCAGTACTTC.

This rearrangement joins TRBV2 to TRBJ1-5, with TRBD1 as a possible D gene (5 bases). Trimming removed 0 bases from V and 0 bases from J, with 9 bases in between. The germline gives CDR1 SNHLY, CDR2 FYNNEI. This CDR3 is built from 16 residues. This CDR3 is CASSEARGNSNQPQHF. DNA of the CDR3: TGTGCCAGCAGTGAAGCGCGGGGGAATAGCAATCAGCCCCAGCATTTT.

The rearrangement joins TRBV6-1 to TRBJ1-1, with 11 bases fitting TRBD1. The CDR3 spans 13 residues. Germline-derived CDR1 and CDR2 are MNHNS and SASEGT. Unmatched junction bases numbered 1, after V lost 6 bases and J lost 4 bases. The CDR3 region is CASRDRGLTEAFF. The CDR3 coding sequence is TGTGCCAGCAGGGACAGGGGGCTCACTGAAGCTTTCTTT.

J is TRBJ1-1 and V is TRBV19; no definite D call. Germline V lookup: CDR1 LNHDA, CDR2 SQIVND (reference sequence). V was cut by 4 bases and J by 1 base, with 13 bases left in between. The CDR3 runs to 15 residues. The chain's CDR3 is CASSTGVFQNTEAFF. The CDR3 bases are TGTGCCAGTAGTACCGGGGTATTTCAGAACACTGAAGCTTTCTTT. Using reference TRBV19 and TRBJ1-1 for the parts outside the CDR3, the full variable domain is DGGITQSPKYLFRKEGQNVTLSCEQNLNHDAMYWYRQDPGQGLRLIYYSQIVNDFQKGDIAEGYSVSREKKESFPLTVTSAQKNPTAFYLCASSTGVFQNTEAFFGQGTRLTVV.

V usage is TRBV5-6 and J usage is TRBJ1-1, with 10 bases matching TRBD1. The CDR3 covers 15 residues. The germline gives CDR1 SGHDT, CDR2 YYEEEE. V was pared by 5 bases and J by 6 bases, with 10 bases of the junction left unmatched. CDR3 residues: CASSPQGQGSPEAFF. The CDR3 DNA is TGTGCCAGCAGTCCCCAGGGACAGGGGAGCCCTGAAGCTTTCTTT.

The CDR3 spells CASSPTGALLYGYTF. The CDR3 nucleotides read TGCGCCAGCAGCCCGACAGGGGCTCTTCTCTATGGCTACACCTTC. The chain links TRBV5-1 to TRBJ1-2, with TRBD1 matching over 8 bases. Germline CDR1 SGHRS, CDR2 YFSETQ. J lost 4 bases, V lost 4 bases, and 9 bases had no gene match. This CDR3 has 15 amino acids.

This clone occurred once. V usage is TRBV2 and J usage is TRBJ2-1, with TRBD2 as a possible D gene (5 bases). V lost 4 bases and J 15 bases, leaving 13 bases between the germline ends. The CDR3 totals 11 residues. Germline values: CDR1 SNHLY, CDR2 FYNNEI. This chain's CDR3 is CASSVGDLMFF. As DNA, the CDR3 is TGTGCCAGCAGTGTGGGAGACCTGATGTTCTTC.

This chain connects TRBV19 to TRBJ1-4; D remains ambiguous. CDR3 size: 13 residues. Germline CDR1 and CDR2: LNHDA and SQIVND (reference sequence). Trimming cost V 6 bases and J 6 bases, with 11 bases left between them. In DNA, the CDR3 is TGTGCCAGTAGAAACTTCGGGGATGAAAAACTGTTTTTT. Its protein is CASRNFGDEKLFF.

This clone was seen a handful of times. The chain links TRBV10-2 to TRBJ1-2, with D possibly TRBD1 on 6 matching bases. Germline V lookup: CDR1 WSHSY, CDR2 SAAADI. V lost 2 bases and J 0 bases, leaving 13 bases between the germline ends. This CDR3 has 16 residues. The chain's CDR3 is CASSEDRKGTNYGYTF. Written as DNA, the CDR3 is TGCGCCAGCAGTGAGGACAGGAAGGGTACTAACTATGGCTACACCTTC.

This sequence joins TRBV6-6 and TRBJ2-7; perhaps TRBD2 as D (6 bases). The germline V gene encodes CDR1 MNHNY and CDR2 SVGAGI (reference sequence). V was clipped by 2 bases and J by 3 bases, with 8 bases between them. This CDR3 region has 13 residues. Written as DNA, the CDR3 is TGTGCCAGCAGTTACAGGGAGGTCTACGAGCAGTACTTC. Protein sequence: CASSYREVYEQYF.

This clone was recorded once. The chain has TRBV30 and TRBJ2-4; TRBD1 agrees at 10 bases. This CDR3 has 16 amino acids. V dropped 1 base and J dropped 0; count of bases not matched to a gene: 3. Germline V gene lookup returns CDR1 GTSNPN and CDR2 SVGIG (reference sequence). CDR3: CAWSGDRGLAKNIQYF. CDR3 nucleotides: TGTGCCTGGAGTGGGGACAGGGGCCTAGCCAAAAACATTCAGTACTTC.

This clone is medium-sized within its sample. The chain couples TRBV7-9 to TRBJ1-5; D is possibly TRBD1 (5 bases). In germline, CDR1 is SEHNR, CDR2 FQNEAQ (reference sequence). Trimming removed 3 bases from V and 9 bases from J, with 15 bases in between. The CDR3 is 14 residues long. The CDR3 region is CASSLEGSSSPQHF. CDR3 sequence (DNA): TGTGCCAGCAGCTTGGAGGGGAGTTCTTCGCCCCAGCATTTT.

This clone was detected a few times. The J gene is TRBJ1-1, the V gene TRBV2, with unresolved D. The V gene lost 6 bases and the J gene lost 5 bases, with 7 bases spanning the gap. The V gene's germline CDR1 is SNHLY and CDR2 FYNNEI. The CDR3 covers 11 residues. Here the CDR3 reads CASRANTEAFF. The CDR3 DNA sequence: TGTGCCAGCAGGGCAAATACTGAAGCTTTCTTT.

In this sample, this clone turned up a few times. V gene TRBV11-2 combines with J gene TRBJ1-2; 7 bases match TRBD1. Germline loops: CDR1 SGHAT, CDR2 FQNNGV. This CDR3 has 13 amino acids. J was trimmed by 2 bases and V by 5 bases; bases with no gene match: 2. In DNA form, the CDR3 reads TGTGCCAGCAGCCAGACAGGGAACTATGGCTACACCTTC. Its translation: CASSQTGNYGYTF.

The genes are TRBV6-5 and TRBJ2-1; D unclear. The germline V and J ends were trimmed by 0 bases and 5 bases, with 8 bases remaining between them. Germline V gives CDR1 MNHEY, CDR2 SVGAGI. This CDR3 spans 14 amino acids. CDR3 sequence: CASSYSNQNNEQFF. CDR3 nucleotide sequence: TGTGCCAGCAGTTACTCGAACCAGAACAATGAGCAGTTCTTC.

The chain is built from TRBV19 and TRBJ1-4, with no clear D. This CDR3 spans 14 amino acids. Looked up from germline, CDR1 is LNHDA and CDR2 is SQIVND (reference sequence). Between the trimmed V and J ends, which lost 3 bases and 8 bases, there was a span of 13 bases. DNA of the CDR3: TGTGCCAGTAGTATTGGGCAGTCTGGCGAAAAACTGTTTTTT. This sequence encodes CASSIGQSGEKLFF. The complete variable domain, with remaining parts taken from reference TRBV19 and TRBJ1-4, reads DGGITQSPKYLFRKEGQNVTLSCEQNLNHDAMYWYRQDPGQGLRLIYYSQIVNDFQKGDIAEGYSVSREKKESFPLTVTSAQKNPTAFYLCASSIGQSGEKLFFGSGTQLSVL.

The chain has TRBV5-4 and TRBJ1-4; 7 bases are shared with TRBD1. Germline CDR1 and CDR2: SGHNT and YYREEE (reference sequence). This CDR3 is 14 amino acids long. V gave up 2 bases and J gave up 10 bases; unmatched junction bases: 8. Written as DNA, the CDR3 is TGTGCCAGCAGCTTCTCACAGGGGACTGGAAAACTGTTTTTT. Its translation is CASSFSQGTGKLFF.

V gene TRBV9 combines with J gene TRBJ2-5, with 7 bases aligning to TRBD1. In germline, CDR1 is SGDLS, CDR2 YYNGEE. The CDR3 extends over 14 amino acids. The ends lost 3 bases at V and 0 bases at J; junction bases unmatched: 2. Here the CDR3 reads CASSGGQYQETQYF. CDR3 coding DNA: TGTGCCAGCAGCGGGGGACAGTACCAAGAGACCCAGTACTTC.

The chain's CDR3 is CASSPLEGAGDSNQPQHF. The CDR3 DNA is TGTGCCAGCAGTCCCCTGGAGGGGGCGGGGGATAGCAATCAGCCCCAGCATTTT. The chain recombines TRBV2 with TRBJ1-5; TRBD1 matches 7 bases. V was pared by 5 bases and J by 0 bases, with 13 bases of the junction left unmatched. The CDR3 consists of 18 residues. CDR1 SNHLY and CDR2 FYNNEI come from the germline V gene.

V gene TRBV19 combines with J gene TRBJ1-1, with D perhaps matching TRBD1 (6 bases). In germline, CDR1 is LNHDA, CDR2 SQIVND (reference sequence). The length of the CDR3 is 15 residues. V gave up 6 bases and J gave up 3 bases, with 17 bases separating them. The CDR3 nucleotides read TGTGCCAGTAGAACAAACCGGGACATCGACACTGAAGCTTTCTTT. Amino acids: CASRTNRDIDTEAFF. The full variable domain, with the rest looked up from reference TRBV19 and TRBJ1-1, is DGGITQSPKYLFRKEGQNVTLSCEQNLNHDAMYWYRQDPGQGLRLIYYSQIVNDFQKGDIAEGYSVSREKKESFPLTVTSAQKNPTAFYLCASRTNRDIDTEAFFGQGTRLTVV.

Concerning this clone: Other DNA sequences in this sample translate to the same CDR3. The chain couples TRBV5-1 to TRBJ2-5; 10 nucleotides line up with TRBD2. Trimming took 1 base from V and 4 from J; bases not matched to a gene: 4. From germline, CDR1 is SGHRS and CDR2 YFSETQ. The CDR3 runs to 15 residues. Written as DNA, the CDR3 is TGCGCCAGCAGCTTGACTAGCGGGGAGGGAGAGACCCAGTACTTC. The encoded protein is CASSLTSGEGETQYF.

This clone came up once. This chain joins TRBV5-1 and TRBJ2-7; 7 nucleotides match TRBD1. The CDR3 spans 16 residues. The junction had 6 bases not matched to a gene; V was cut back by 0 bases and J by 0 bases. The germline gives CDR1 SGHRS, CDR2 YFSETQ. The CDR3 nucleotides are TGCGCCAGCAGCTTGGGGACAGGTGGGGCCTCCTACGAGCAGTACTTC. Its protein product is CASSLGTGGASYEQYF. The entire variable domain, with the rest obtained from reference TRBV5-1 and TRBJ2-7, is as follows: KAGVTQTPRYLIKTRGQQVTLSCSPISGHRSVSWYQQTPGQGLQFLFEYFSETQRNKGNFPGRFSGRQFSNSRSEMNVSTLELGDSALYLCASSLGTGGASYEQYFGPGTRLTVT.

The chain has TRBV6-6 and TRBJ2-7, with D tentatively TRBD1 or TRBD2 (5 bases each). The CDR3 has 13 amino acids. The germline V and J ends were trimmed by 5 bases and 3 bases, with 11 bases remaining between them. Germline V lookup: CDR1 MNHNY, CDR2 SVGAGI (reference sequence). The CDR3 is CASSPSGGYEQYF. Here the CDR3 DNA reads TGTGCCAGCAGTCCCAGTGGGGGCTACGAGCAGTACTTC.

The chain combines TRBV4-1 with TRBJ1-2; the D is unclear. The CDR3 has 13 residues. From germline, CDR1 is MGHRA and CDR2 YSYEKL. Trimming removed 3 bases from V and 8 bases from J, with 13 bases in between. CDR3 residues: CASSQNGVEGYTF. CDR3 DNA sequence: TGCGCCAGCAGCCAGAACGGAGTGGAGGGCTACACCTTC.

There are a few counts of this clone. The chain uses TRBV10-2 and TRBJ2-2; D possibly matches TRBD1 or TRBD2 (5 bases each). The germline gives CDR1 WSHSY, CDR2 SAAADI. There are 15 residues in the CDR3. V was shortened by 6 bases and J by 0 bases, with 11 bases between the two germline ends. CDR3 sequence (DNA): TGCGCCAGCAGCTGGGACCGAACGAACACCGGGGAGCTGTTTTTT. It is translated as CASSWDRTNTGELFF.